This T cell receptor beta chain stems from a study of response to subunit inactivated influenza vaccine. The study's findings and limits: After each seasonal influenza vaccination, few new T cells are recruited, the authors suggested.

This clonotype was seen repeatedly, ten times or more. No antigen is known for it. Germline lookup yields CDR1 LGHNA and CDR2 YSLEER. V lost 0 bases to trimming and J lost 7 bases; unmatched junction nucleotides: 6. This CDR3 spans 15 amino acids. MiXCR was run by TCRdb on the RT-PCR reads, yielding one entry per CDR3 protein. The sample carries approximately 570,000 distinct CDR3 sequences, approximately 7.1% recorded once. The rearrangement links TRBV4-3 to TRBJ1-1; 9 bases line up with TRBD1. The sequences come from PBMCs from blood, collected roughly 24 months after vaccination. The TCR sequence derives from a man aged 50 to 75 who received an inactivated influenza vaccine. CDR3 in amino acids: CASSQDGTGIFEAFF. CDR3 nucleotide sequence: TGCGCCAGCAGCCAAGATGGGACAGGGATTTTTGAAGCTTTCTTT.